This T cell receptor beta chain came from a study of cytomegalovirus exposure and HLA in healthy donors. The CDR3 length is 13 residues. The germline CDR1 and CDR2 sequences are MNHNY and SVGAGI (reference sequence). The PCR ran on 60 Vbeta and 13 Jbeta primers. Produced via immunoSEQ multiplex PCR; TCRdb's table is partial and in-frame only. Of 90,000 to 150,000 clones detected, about 75% appear once; the ten largest clones hold approximately 12%. This sequence originates from a woman between 40 and 55 years old in good health and CMV-seropositive. This chain connects TRBV6-6 to TRBJ2-5; a weak D match, TRBD2 (5 bases). Gene TRBJ2-7 matches the end of the DNA better, so the J call may be wrong. Sequenced sample: PBMCs. The CDR3 nucleotides are TGTGCCAGCAGTCCCTCGGGGAACTACGAGCAGTACTTC. This sequence encodes CASSPSGNYEQYF.